This TCR beta chain stems from a study of response to subunit inactivated influenza vaccine. MiXCR was run by TCRdb on the RT-PCR reads, yielding one entry per CDR3 protein. The sample comprises about 700,000 distinct CDR3 sequences, around 13% of which are singletons, and around 7.6% rests with the top ten. CDR3 size: 17 residues. V dropped 6 bases and J dropped 2; count of bases not matched to a gene: 14. Germline V lookup: CDR1 SGHTA, CDR2 FQGNSA. V is TRBV7-2 and J is TRBJ2-5, with 8 bases that match TRBD2. The TCR comes from a man aged 45-65 years who received an inactivated influenza vaccine. The sequencing here drew on PBMCs from blood, taken less than 15 days before vaccination. CDR3 DNA: TGTGCCAGCAGTGCTGCGGGGGGCTTTCAGTGGCAAGAGACCCAGTACTTC. Its protein is CASSAAGGFQWQETQYF.